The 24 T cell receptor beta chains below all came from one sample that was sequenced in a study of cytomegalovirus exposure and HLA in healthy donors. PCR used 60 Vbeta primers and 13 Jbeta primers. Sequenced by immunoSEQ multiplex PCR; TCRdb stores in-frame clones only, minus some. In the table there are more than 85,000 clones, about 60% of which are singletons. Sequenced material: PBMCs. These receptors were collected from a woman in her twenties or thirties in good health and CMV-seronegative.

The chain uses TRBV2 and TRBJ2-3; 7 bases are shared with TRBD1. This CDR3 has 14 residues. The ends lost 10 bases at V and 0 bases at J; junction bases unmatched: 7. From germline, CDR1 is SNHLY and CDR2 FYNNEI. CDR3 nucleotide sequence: TGTGCCACTAGACAGGGCACTAGCACAGATACGCAGTATTTT. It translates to CATRQGTSTDTQYF.

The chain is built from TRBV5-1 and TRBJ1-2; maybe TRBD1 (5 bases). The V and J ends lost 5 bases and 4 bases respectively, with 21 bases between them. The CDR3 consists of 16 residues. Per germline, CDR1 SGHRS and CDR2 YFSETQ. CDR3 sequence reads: CASSRNKQRTGYGYTF. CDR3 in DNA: TGCGCCAGCAGTAGAAATAAGCAGAGAACAGGCTATGGCTACACCTTC.

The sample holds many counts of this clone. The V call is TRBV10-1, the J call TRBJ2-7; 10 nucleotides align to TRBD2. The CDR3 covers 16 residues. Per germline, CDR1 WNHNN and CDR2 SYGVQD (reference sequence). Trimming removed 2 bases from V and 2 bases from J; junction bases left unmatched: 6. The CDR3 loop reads CASSEERLAGPYEQYF. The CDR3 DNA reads TGCGCCAGCAGTGAGGAGCGACTAGCGGGCCCCTACGAGCAGTACTTC.

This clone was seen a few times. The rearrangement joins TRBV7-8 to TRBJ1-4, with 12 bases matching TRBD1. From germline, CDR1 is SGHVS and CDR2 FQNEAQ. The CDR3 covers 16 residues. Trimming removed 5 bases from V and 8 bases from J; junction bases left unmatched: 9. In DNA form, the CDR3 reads TGTGCCAGCAGCGATCCGGGACAGGGGGCAAGGGAAAAACTGTTTTTT. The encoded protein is CASSDPGQGAREKLFF. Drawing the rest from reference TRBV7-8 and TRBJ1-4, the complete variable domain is GAGVSQSPRYKVAKRGQDVALRCDPISGHVSLFWYQQALGQGPEFLTYFQNEAQLDKSGLPSDRFFAERPEGSVSTLKIQRTQQEDSAVYLCASSDPGQGAREKLFFGSGTQLSVL.

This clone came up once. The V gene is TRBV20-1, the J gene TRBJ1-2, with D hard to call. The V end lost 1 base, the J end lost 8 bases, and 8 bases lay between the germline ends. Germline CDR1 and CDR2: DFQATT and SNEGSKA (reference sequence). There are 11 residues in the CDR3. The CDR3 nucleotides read TGCAGTGCTAGAGGTTACGGGGGCTACACCTTC. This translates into CSARGYGGYTF.

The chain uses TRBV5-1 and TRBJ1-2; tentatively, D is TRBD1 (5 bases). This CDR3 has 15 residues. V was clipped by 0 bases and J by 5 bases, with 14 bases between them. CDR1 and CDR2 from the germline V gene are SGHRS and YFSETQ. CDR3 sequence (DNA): TGCGCCAGCAGCTTGGCTGGCAGGGAAGGGTATGGCTACACCTTC. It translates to CASSLAGREGYGYTF. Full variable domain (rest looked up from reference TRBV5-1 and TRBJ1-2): KAGVTQTPRYLIKTRGQQVTLSCSPISGHRSVSWYQQTPGQGLQFLFEYFSETQRNKGNFPGRFSGRQFSNSRSEMNVSTLELGDSALYLCASSLAGREGYGYTFGSGTRLTVV.

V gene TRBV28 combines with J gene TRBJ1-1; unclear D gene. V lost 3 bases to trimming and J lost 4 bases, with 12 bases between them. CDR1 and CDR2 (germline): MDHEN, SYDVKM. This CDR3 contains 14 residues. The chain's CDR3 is CASSLGRGITEAFF. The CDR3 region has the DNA TGTGCCAGCAGTTTGGGCCGGGGAATCACTGAAGCTTTCTTT.

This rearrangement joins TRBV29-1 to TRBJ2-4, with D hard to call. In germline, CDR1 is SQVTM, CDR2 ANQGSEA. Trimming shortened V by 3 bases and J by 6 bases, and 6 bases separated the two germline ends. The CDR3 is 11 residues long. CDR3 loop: CSVERGNIQYF. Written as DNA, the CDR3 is TGCAGCGTTGAGCGAGGAAACATTCAGTACTTC. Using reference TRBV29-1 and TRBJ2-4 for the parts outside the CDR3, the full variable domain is SAVISQKPSRDICQRGTSLTIQCQVDSQVTMMFWYRQQPGQSLTLIATANQGSEATYESGFVIDKFPISRPNLTFSTLTVSNMSPEDSSIYLCSVERGNIQYFGAGTRLSVL.

The CDR3: CASSLWGLNQPQHF. In DNA, the CDR3 is TGTGCCAGCAGTTTGTGGGGGCTAAATCAGCCCCAGCATTTT. The chain links TRBV28 to TRBJ1-5; D is perhaps TRBD1 (6 bases). Trimming took 3 bases from V and 4 from J, leaving 10 bases between them. The germline V gene has CDR1 MDHEN and CDR2 SYDVKM. This CDR3 region has 14 residues. Together with reference TRBV28 and TRBJ1-5, the CDR3 gives the full variable domain: DVKVTQSSRYLVKRTGEKVFLECVQDMDHENMFWYRQDPGLGLRLIYFSYDVKMKEKGDIPEGYSVSREKKERFSLILESASTNQTSMYLCASSLWGLNQPQHFGDGTRLSIL.

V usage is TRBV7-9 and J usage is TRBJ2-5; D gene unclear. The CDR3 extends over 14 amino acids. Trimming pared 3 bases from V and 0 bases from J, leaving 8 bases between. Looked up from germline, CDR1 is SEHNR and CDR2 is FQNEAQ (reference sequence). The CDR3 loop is CASSFSAYQETQYF. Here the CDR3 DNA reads TGTGCCAGCAGCTTTTCAGCGTACCAAGAGACCCAGTACTTC.

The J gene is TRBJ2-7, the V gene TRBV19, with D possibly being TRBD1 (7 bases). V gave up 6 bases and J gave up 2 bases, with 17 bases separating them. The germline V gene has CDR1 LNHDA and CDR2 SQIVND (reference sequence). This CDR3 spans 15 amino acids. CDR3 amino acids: CASRLGGTEAYEQYF. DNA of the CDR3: TGTGCCAGTAGACTCGGCGGGACAGAAGCCTACGAGCAGTACTTC.

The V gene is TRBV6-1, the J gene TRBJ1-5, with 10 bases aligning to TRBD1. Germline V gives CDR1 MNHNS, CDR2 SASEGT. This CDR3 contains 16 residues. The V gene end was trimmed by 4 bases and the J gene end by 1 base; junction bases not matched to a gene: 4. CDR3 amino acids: CASSVRDRGSNQPQHF. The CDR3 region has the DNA TGTGCCAGCAGTGTCCGGGACAGGGGCAGCAATCAGCCCCAGCATTTT.

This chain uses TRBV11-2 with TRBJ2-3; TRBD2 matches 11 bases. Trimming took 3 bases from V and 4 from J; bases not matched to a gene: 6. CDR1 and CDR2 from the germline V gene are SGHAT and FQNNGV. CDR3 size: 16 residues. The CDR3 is CASSFFSGGGADTQYF. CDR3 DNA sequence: TGTGCCAGCAGCTTTTTTAGCGGGGGGGGCGCAGATACGCAGTATTTT.

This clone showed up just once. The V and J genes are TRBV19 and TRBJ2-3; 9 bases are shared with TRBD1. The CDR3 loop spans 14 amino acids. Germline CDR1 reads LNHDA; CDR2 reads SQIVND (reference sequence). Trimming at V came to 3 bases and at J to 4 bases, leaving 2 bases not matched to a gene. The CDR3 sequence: CASSMRTGADTQYF. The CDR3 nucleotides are TGTGCCAGTAGTATGCGGACAGGGGCAGATACGCAGTATTTT.

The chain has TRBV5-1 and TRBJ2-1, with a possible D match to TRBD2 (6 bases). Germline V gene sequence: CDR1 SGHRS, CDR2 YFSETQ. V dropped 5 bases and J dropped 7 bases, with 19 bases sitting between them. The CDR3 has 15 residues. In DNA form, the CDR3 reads TGCGCCAGCAGACTGACTAGTAACTCTTTGAATGAGCAGTTCTTC. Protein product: CASRLTSNSLNEQFF.

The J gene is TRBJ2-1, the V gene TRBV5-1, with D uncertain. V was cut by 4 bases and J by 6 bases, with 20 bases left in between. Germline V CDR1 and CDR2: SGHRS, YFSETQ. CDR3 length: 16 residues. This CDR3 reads CASSPPYRTARNEQFF. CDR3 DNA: TGCGCCAGCAGCCCACCCTACCGCACAGCCCGCAATGAGCAGTTCTTC.

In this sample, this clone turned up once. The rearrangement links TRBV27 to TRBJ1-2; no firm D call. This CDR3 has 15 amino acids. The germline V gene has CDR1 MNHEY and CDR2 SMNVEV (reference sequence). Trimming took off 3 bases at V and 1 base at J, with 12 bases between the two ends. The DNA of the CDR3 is TGTGCCAGCAGTTTTATACAGCAAGTTAACTATGGCTACACCTTC. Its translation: CASSFIQQVNYGYTF.

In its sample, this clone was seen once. The DNA for the CDR3 is TGTGCCAGCAGCGCTAGACAGATTTACAATGAGCAGTTCTTC. This gives the protein CASSARQIYNEQFF. The rearrangement links TRBV7-9 to TRBJ2-1; possible D gene TRBD1, 5 bases. V gave up 5 bases and J gave up 4 bases, with 12 bases separating them. The CDR3 length is 14 residues. In germline, CDR1 is SEHNR, CDR2 FQNEAQ (reference sequence).

The CDR3 protein is CASRFGAGARDTQYF. Here the CDR3 DNA reads TGCGCCAGCAGGTTTGGAGCGGGAGCTAGAGATACGCAGTATTTT. V and J are TRBV10-2 and TRBJ2-3, with 8 bases matching TRBD2. The germline gives CDR1 WSHSY, CDR2 SAAADI. V lost 6 bases and J lost 5; bases outside the gene matches: 10. This CDR3 region has 15 residues.

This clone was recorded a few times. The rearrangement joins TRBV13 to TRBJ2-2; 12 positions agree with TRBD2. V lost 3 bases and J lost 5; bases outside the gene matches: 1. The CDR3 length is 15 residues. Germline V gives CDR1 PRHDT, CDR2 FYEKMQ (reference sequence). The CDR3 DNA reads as TGTGCCAGCAGCTTGGGGACTAGCGGGACCGGGGAGCTGTTTTTT. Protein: CASSLGTSGTGELFF.

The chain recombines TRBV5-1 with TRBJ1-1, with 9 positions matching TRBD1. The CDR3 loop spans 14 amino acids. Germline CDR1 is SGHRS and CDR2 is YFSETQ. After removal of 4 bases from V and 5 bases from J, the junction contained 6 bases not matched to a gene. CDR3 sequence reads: CASSPGTGRTEAFF. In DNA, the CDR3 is TGCGCCAGCAGCCCCGGGACAGGGCGGACTGAAGCTTTCTTT. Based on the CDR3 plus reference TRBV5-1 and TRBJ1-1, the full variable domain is KAGVTQTPRYLIKTRGQQVTLSCSPISGHRSVSWYQQTPGQGLQFLFEYFSETQRNKGNFPGRFSGRQFSNSRSEMNVSTLELGDSALYLCASSPGTGRTEAFFGQGTRLTVV.

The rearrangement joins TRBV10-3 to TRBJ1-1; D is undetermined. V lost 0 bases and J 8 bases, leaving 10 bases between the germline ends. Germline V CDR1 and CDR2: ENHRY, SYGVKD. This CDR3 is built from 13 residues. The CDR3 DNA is TGTGCCATCAGTGAGTCTTGGGCCCAAGAAGCTTTCTTT. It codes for CAISESWAQEAFF.

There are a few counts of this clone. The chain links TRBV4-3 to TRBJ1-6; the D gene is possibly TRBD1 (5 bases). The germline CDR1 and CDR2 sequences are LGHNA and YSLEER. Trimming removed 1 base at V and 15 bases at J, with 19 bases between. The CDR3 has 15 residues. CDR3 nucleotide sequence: TGCGCCAGCAGCCAAGCTAGGGGCCTAAGGGATGACCTCCACTTT. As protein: CASSQARGLRDDLHF.

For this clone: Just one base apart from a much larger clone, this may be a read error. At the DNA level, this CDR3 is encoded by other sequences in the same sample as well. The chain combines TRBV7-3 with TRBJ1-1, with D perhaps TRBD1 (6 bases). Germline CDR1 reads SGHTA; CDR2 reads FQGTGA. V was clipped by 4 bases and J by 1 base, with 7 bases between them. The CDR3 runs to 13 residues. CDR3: CASSSQGNTEAFF. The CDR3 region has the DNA TGTGCCAGCAGCTCACAGGGGAACACTGAAGCTTTCTTT.